This TCR beta chain was found in a study of T cell repertoires in cytomegalovirus infection. TCRdb reanalysed the reads using MiXCR and keeps one entry per CDR3 protein. The repertoire includes about 360,000 distinct CDR3 sequences, roughly 34% of them detected once, and about 14% sits in the top ten. On this clonotype: No antigen is known for it.

This CDR3 comprises 16 residues. The trim removed 5 bases at V and 4 bases at J, leaving 13 bases unmatched. From germline, CDR1 is SGHAT and CDR2 FQNNGV. The chain combines TRBV11-2 with TRBJ2-7; 8 nucleotides agree with TRBD2. The sequences come from cultured PBMCs, collected from culture after CMV antigen stimulation. This TCR was sampled from a human donor in good health (CMV status not recorded). Some clones in this sample may be carry-over from other donors' samples. The CDR3 sequence is CASSLTGPAGAYEQYF. In nucleotides, the CDR3 is TGTGCCAGCAGCCTCACGGGCCCAGCGGGAGCGTACGAGCAGTACTTC.